The T cell receptor beta chain under discussion was sequenced for a study of patients and donors after allogeneic stem cell transplantation. The CDR3 extends over 16 amino acids. CDR1 is SGHRS, CDR2 YFSETQ, per germline. With 4 bases removed from V and 1 base from J, the gap between germline ends came to 14 bases. TCRdb recomputed calls from the RT-PCR reads with MiXCR, one row per CDR3 protein. The sample records approximately 200,000 distinct CDR3 sequences, 35% to 45% being singletons. Source material: blood, either unsorted or a sorted T cell fraction (not recorded which). This receptor was obtained from a human donor who was either an allogeneic HSCT recipient or a stem cell or donor lymphocyte infusion donor (not recorded which). It is not recorded whose cells these are; they may come from a transplant donor. The rearrangement links TRBV5-1 to TRBJ2-2, with a weak D call TRBD1 (6 bases). The chain's CDR3 is CASSPPEQGNTGELFF. For the CDR3, the DNA is TGCGCCAGCAGCCCTCCGGAACAGGGGAACACCGGGGAGCTGTTTTTT.